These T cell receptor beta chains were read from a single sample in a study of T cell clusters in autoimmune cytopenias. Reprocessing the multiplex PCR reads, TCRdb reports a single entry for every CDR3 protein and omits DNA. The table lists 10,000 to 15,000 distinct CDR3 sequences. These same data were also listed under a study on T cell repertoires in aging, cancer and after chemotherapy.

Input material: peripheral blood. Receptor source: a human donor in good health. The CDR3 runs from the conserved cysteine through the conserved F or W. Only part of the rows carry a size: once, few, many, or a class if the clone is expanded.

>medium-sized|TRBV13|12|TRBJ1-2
CASSRRAVGYTF
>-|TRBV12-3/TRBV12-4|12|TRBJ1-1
CASSSGTGGAFF
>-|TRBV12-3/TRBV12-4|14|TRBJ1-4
CASSLGSLNEKLFF
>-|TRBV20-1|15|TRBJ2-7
CSARRKRGSSYEQYF
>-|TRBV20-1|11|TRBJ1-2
CSLRFLNGYTF
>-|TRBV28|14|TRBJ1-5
CASSRTGTYQPQHF
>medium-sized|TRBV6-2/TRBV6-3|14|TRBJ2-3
CASSSGGVTDTQYF
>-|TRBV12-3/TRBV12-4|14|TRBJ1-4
CASSTGTVNEKLFF
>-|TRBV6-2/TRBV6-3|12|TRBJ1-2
CASSQGRYGYTF
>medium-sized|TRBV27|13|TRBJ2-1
CASATGSYNEQFF
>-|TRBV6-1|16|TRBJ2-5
CASSYALAGGGETQYF
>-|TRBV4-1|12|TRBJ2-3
CASSQVADTQYF
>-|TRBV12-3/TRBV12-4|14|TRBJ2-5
CASSLLGGGETQYF
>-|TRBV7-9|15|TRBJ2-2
CASSLMRGGTGELFF
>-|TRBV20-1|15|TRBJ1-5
CSASPRWDFNQPQHF
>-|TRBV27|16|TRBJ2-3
CASSILAGGPGDTQYF
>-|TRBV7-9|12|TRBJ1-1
CASSPRRRVAFF
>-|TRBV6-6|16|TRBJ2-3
CASSYSPGQGKDTQYF
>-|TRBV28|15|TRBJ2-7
CASSDSRQLSYEQYF
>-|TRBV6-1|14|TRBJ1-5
CASSELQGNQPQHF
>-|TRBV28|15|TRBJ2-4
CASSFVGGAKNIQYF
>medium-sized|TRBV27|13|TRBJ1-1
CASSLSVNTEAFF
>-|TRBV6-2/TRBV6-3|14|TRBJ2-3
CASSERTSTDTQYF
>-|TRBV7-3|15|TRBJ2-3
CASSSPDSGTDTQYF
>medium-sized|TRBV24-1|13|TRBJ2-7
CATSDPNTQEQYF
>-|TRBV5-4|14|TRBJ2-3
CASSIRGGTDTQYF
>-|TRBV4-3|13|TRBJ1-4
CASSSRVNEKLFF
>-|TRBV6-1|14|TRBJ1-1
CASPGLTGDTEAFF
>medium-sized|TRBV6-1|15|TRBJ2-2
CASSEEGGAVGELFF
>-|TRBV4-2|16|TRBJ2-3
CASSQDMARGADTQYF
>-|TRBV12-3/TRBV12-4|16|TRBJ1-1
CASSSPTGDKNTEAFF
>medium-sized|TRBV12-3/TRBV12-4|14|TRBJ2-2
CASSLDITTGELFF
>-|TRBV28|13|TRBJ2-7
CASDSKRDYEQYF
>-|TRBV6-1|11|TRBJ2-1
CASSYLGQQFF
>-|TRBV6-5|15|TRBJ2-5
CASSATQGVVETQYF
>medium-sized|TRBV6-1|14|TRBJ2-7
CASSPRDSRYEQYF
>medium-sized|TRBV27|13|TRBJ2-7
CASSFDLTYEQYF
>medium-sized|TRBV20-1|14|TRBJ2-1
CSASRSGAAEEQFF
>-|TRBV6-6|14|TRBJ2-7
CASSYLQGPYEQYF
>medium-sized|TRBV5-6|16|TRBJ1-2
CASSKTGGTFRYGYTF
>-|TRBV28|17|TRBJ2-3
CASSLLTGRGRTDTQYF
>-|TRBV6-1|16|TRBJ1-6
CASSTRPGIVNSPLHF
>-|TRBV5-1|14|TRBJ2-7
CASSIQGSVTEQYF
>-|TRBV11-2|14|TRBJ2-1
CASRGIRGPSLPFF
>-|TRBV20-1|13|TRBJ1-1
CSARVVGTTEAFF
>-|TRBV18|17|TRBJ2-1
CASSPREGIMLYNEQFF
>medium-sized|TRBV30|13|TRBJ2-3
CAWRGGNTDTQYF
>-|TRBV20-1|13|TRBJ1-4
CSAPGNLGEKLFF
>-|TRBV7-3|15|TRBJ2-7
CASSESGTSGGEQYF
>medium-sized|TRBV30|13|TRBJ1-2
CASSYRFNYGYTF
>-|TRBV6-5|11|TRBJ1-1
CASRKGPRAFF
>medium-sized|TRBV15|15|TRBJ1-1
CATSPRGQGATEAFF
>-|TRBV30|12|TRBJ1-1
CALAGGSLEAFF
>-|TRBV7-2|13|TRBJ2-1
CASSPGARDEQFF
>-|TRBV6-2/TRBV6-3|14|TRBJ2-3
CASFSGGATDTQYF
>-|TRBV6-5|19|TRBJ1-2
CASSYKARGGGSKVDGYTF
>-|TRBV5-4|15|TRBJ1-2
CASSEGPGEHYGYTF
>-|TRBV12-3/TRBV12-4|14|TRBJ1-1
CASSHRVGNTEAFF
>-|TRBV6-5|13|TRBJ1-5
CASSRTENQPQHF